The T cell receptor beta chain under discussion was sequenced for a study of blood T cell repertoires in COVID-19. Profiling relied on immunoSEQ multiplex PCR, and the TCRdb table lists in-frame clones only, not all of them. Of 400,000 to 500,000 clones listed, approximately 90% are singletons. Participants, roughly 18 to 90 years old, spanned approximately 26 US areas. This clone was observed a few times. What was sequenced was PBMCs or T cells enriched from blood (not recorded which). The receptor's source is a woman aged 18-29 years who had been exposed to COVID-19.

Here the CDR3 DNA reads TGTGCCACCAGTGATGGACAGGGACGAGGCTATGGCTACACCTTC. Protein: CATSDGQGRGYGYTF. The chain links TRBV24-1 to TRBJ1-2; 8 bases line up with TRBD1. With V trimmed by 3 bases and J by 4 bases, 6 bases remained unmatched. CDR1 is KGHDR, CDR2 SFDVKD, per germline. This CDR3 has 15 residues.